Following are 10 T cell receptor beta chains from one sample sequenced in a study of OX40 agonist ivuxolimab in advanced cancers. Some clones are missing from TCRdb's copy, which holds only in-frame ones; the method was immunoSEQ multiplex PCR. This sample has tens of thousands of clones, with roughly 78% found just once. This specimen consisted of CD4+ or CD8+ T cells sorted from blood, obtained in a trial of the OX40 agonist ivuxolimab. These receptors were taken from an adult with an advanced solid tumor such as melanoma, head and neck, liver or kidney cancer.

V usage is TRBV5-1 and J usage is TRBJ2-3; D unresolved. The CDR3 sequence is 14 residues long. V was shortened by 4 bases and J by 0 bases, with 9 bases between the two germline ends. CDR1 and CDR2 from the germline V gene are SGHRS and YFSETQ. CDR3 nucleotide sequence: TGCGCCAGCAGCCAGCTTACTAGCACAGATACGCAGTATTTT. This gives the protein CASSQLTSTDTQYF.

The chain joins TRBV5-6 to TRBJ1-4, with no clear D. The CDR3 is 14 amino acids. The V and J ends lost 1 base and 6 bases respectively, with 10 bases between them. Germline V lookup: CDR1 SGHDT, CDR2 YYEEEE. CDR3: CASSLSGVHEKLFF. The CDR3 region has the DNA TGTGCCAGCAGCTTGAGCGGAGTTCATGAAAAACTGTTTTTT.

This clone was recorded only once. The chain employs TRBV7-9 and TRBJ2-7; the match to TRBD1 covers 8 bases. Germline V gene data show CDR1 as SEHNR and CDR2 as FQNEAQ (reference sequence). The J segment lost 5 bases and the V segment lost 1 base, leaving 7 bases of the junction unmatched. The CDR3 contains 15 residues. CDR3 sequence: CASSLGTGGWDEQYF. CDR3 DNA sequence: TGTGCCAGCAGCTTAGGAACAGGGGGATGGGACGAGCAGTACTTC. The variable domain in full, completed from reference TRBV7-9 and TRBJ2-7, reads DTGVSQNPRHKITKRGQNVTFRCDPISEHNRLYWYRQTLGQGPEFLTYFQNEAQLEKSRLLSDRFSAERPKGSFSTLEIQRTEQGDSAMYLCASSLGTGGWDEQYFGPGTRLTVT.

The chain links TRBV9 to TRBJ2-3; TRBD2 matches at 14 bases. V lost 0 bases, J lost 2 bases, and 8 bases stayed unmatched. CDR3 length equals 19 residues. Germline lookup yields CDR1 SGDLS and CDR2 YYNGEE. The DNA of the CDR3 is TGTGCCAGCAGCGTAGCCCCGGGACTAGCGGGGGTTTCCACAGATACGCAGTATTTT. It encodes CASSVAPGLAGVSTDTQYF.

V usage is TRBV5-1 and J usage is TRBJ2-7; TRBD1 aligns across 10 bases. The ends lost 4 bases at V and 5 bases at J; junction bases unmatched: 12. In germline, CDR1 is SGHRS, CDR2 YFSETQ. The length of the CDR3 is 16 residues. CDR3 protein: CASSHGQGVAFNEQYF. In DNA form, the CDR3 reads TGCGCCAGCAGCCACGGACAGGGGGTCGCGTTCAACGAGCAGTACTTC. The complete variable domain, with remaining parts taken from reference TRBV5-1 and TRBJ2-7, reads KAGVTQTPRYLIKTRGQQVTLSCSPISGHRSVSWYQQTPGQGLQFLFEYFSETQRNKGNFPGRFSGRQFSNSRSEMNVSTLELGDSALYLCASSHGQGVAFNEQYFGPGTRLTVT.

The chain recombines TRBV27 with TRBJ2-7; D gene uncertain. The CDR3 extends over 13 amino acids. With 2 bases removed from V and 3 bases from J, the gap between germline ends came to 8 bases. Germline CDR1 MNHEY, CDR2 SMNVEV (reference sequence). CDR3 in DNA: TGTGCCAGCAGTTTAGGGCAACACTACGAGCAGTACTTC. Residues: CASSLGQHYEQYF.

CDR3 loop: CASRGGQGGPYEQYF. CDR3 nucleotides: TGTGCCAGCAGAGGGGGACAGGGTGGGCCCTACGAGCAGTACTTC. This rearrangement joins TRBV28 to TRBJ2-7; 9 bases are shared with TRBD1. The CDR3 sequence is 15 residues long. V dropped 6 bases and J dropped 2; count of bases not matched to a gene: 8. CDR1 is MDHEN and CDR2 is SYDVKM in the germline V gene.

This clone is a singleton in its sample. The V call is TRBV7-2, the J call TRBJ2-7; D is unclear. This CDR3 comprises 13 residues. Germline loops: CDR1 SGHTA, CDR2 FQGNSA. V was pared by 5 bases and J by 7 bases, with 15 bases between. CDR3 region: CASSPRASREQYF. The CDR3 coding sequence is TGTGCCAGCAGCCCAAGGGCCTCTCGGGAGCAGTACTTC.

The J gene is TRBJ2-7, the V gene TRBV18; 11 positions match TRBD2. The CDR3 covers 13 residues. Germline CDR1 and CDR2: KGHSH and LQKENI. V was pared by 8 bases and J by 6 bases, with 6 bases of the junction left unmatched. The CDR3, as DNA: TGTGCCAGCGCGGTAGCGGGAGGGCTCGAGCAGTACTTC. It yields the protein CASAVAGGLEQYF.

This clone showed up just a few times. The V call is TRBV28, the J call TRBJ1-2; the match to TRBD1 covers 8 bases. The CDR3 covers 17 residues. Germline loops: CDR1 MDHEN, CDR2 SYDVKM. With 6 bases clipped from V and 0 bases from J, the junction kept 12 bases outside the gene matches. The CDR3 reads CASRSTGQGASNYGYTF. The CDR3 DNA is TGTGCCAGCAGATCGACTGGACAGGGCGCCTCTAACTATGGCTACACCTTC.